The 2 T cell receptor beta chains below come from one sample, sequenced in a study of cytomegalovirus exposure and HLA in healthy donors. The PCR made use of 60 Vbeta and 13 Jbeta primers. Repertoires were generated with immunoSEQ multiplex PCR, while TCRdb's copy carries only in-frame clones and drops some. The repertoire includes some 200,000 clones, around 86% of them detected once, and under 0.9% sits in the top ten. The sequencing input was PBMCs. The receptors derive from a woman younger than 35 in good health and CMV-seronegative.

This chain connects TRBV11-1 to TRBJ1-1, with 11 nucleotides matching TRBD1. The CDR3 is 14 amino acids. Unmatched junction bases numbered 6, after V lost 5 bases and J lost 7 bases. CDR1 SGHAT and CDR2 FQDESV come from the germline V gene (reference sequence). CDR3 sequence: CASSVGQGAGEAFF. The CDR3 bases are TGTGCCAGCAGCGTCGGACAGGGGGCCGGTGAAGCTTTCTTT. Complete variable domain (other parts from reference TRBV11-1 and TRBJ1-1): EAEVAQSPRYKITEKSQAVAFWCDPISGHATLYWYRQILGQGPELLVQFQDESVVDDSQLPKDRFSAERLKGVDSTLKIQPAELGDSAMYLCASSVGQGAGEAFFGQGTRLTVV.

The gene calls are TRBV7-2 and TRBJ2-1; possible D gene TRBD1, 6 bases. Trimming shortened V by 2 bases and J by 10 bases, and 9 bases separated the two germline ends. The CDR3 totals 12 residues. Germline values: CDR1 SGHTA, CDR2 FQGNSA. The CDR3 region has the DNA TGTGCCAGCAGCTTATATCAGGGGGAGCAGTTCTTC. It codes for CASSLYQGEQFF.